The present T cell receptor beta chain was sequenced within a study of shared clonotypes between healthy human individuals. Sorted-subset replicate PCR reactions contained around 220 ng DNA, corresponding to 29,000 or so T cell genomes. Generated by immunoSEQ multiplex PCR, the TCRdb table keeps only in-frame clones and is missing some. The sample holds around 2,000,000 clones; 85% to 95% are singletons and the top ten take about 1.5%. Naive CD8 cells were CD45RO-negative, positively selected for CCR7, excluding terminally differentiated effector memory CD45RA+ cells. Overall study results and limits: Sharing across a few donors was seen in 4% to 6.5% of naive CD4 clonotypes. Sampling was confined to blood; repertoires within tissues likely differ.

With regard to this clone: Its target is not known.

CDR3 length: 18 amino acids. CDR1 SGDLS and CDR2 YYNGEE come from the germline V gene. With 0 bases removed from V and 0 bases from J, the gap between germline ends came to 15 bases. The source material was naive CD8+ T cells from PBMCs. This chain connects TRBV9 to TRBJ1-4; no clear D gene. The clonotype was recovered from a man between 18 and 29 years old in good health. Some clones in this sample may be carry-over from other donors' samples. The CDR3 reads CASSVGALIKSTNEKLFF. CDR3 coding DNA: TGTGCCAGCAGCGTAGGGGCTTTAATCAAATCAACTAATGAAAAACTGTTTTTT.